This T cell receptor beta chain was found in a study of blood T cells in healthy people across ages. Study in general: T cells yielded about one barcoded beta molecule per two cells through template switching.

A sample-barcoded 5' primer and a J-beta primer mix were used in a second PCR of roughly 7 to 12 cycles. Unique molecular identifiers of 12 random nucleotides labeled each cDNA. TCRdb recomputed calls from the 5' RACE reads with MiXCR, one row per CDR3 protein. This sample carries about 1.5 million distinct CDR3 sequences, less than 45% of them seen once, and the ten largest clones take over 3.5%. Trimming stripped 8 bases from V and 2 bases from J, with 17 bases between. CDR1 and CDR2 (germline): SEHNR, FQNEAQ (reference sequence). The CDR3 has 15 residues. The V gene is TRBV7-9, the J gene TRBJ2-3; D is possibly TRBD2 (5 bases). The clonotype comes from a woman in her late teens or twenties in good health. The sample consisted of blood. The CDR3 bases are TGTGCCAGCCGAGTGACTACTCACATCACAGATACGCAGTATTTT. Translating gives CASRVTTHITDTQYF.